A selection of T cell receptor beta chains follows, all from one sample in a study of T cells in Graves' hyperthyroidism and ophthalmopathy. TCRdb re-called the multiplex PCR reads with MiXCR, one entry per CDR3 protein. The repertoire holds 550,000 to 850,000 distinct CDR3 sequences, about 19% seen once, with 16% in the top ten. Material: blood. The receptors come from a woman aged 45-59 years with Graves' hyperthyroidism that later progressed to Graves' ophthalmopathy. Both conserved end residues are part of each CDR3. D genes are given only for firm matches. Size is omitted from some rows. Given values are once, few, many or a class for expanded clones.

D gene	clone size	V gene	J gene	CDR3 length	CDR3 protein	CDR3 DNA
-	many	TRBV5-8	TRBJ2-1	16	CASSLGAGSTYNEQFF	TGTGCCAGCAGCTTGGGGGCAGGTTCGACCTACAATGAGCAGTTCTTC
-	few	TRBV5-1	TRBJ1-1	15	CASSSYDGMNTEAFF	TGCGCCAGCAGCTCCTATGACGGTATGAACACTGAAGCTTTCTTT
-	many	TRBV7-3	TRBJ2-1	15	CASSLTSQGINEQFF	TGTGCCAGCAGCTTAACGTCTCAGGGCATCAATGAGCAGTTCTTC
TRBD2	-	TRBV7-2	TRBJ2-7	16	CASSLFLSGGTYEQYF	TGTGCCAGCAGCTTATTTCTAAGCGGGGGGACCTACGAGCAGTACTTC
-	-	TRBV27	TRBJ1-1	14	CASTLRGGSTEAFF	TGTGCCAGCACCTTAAGAGGGGGTTCGACTGAAGCTTTCTTT
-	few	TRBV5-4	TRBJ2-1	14	CASSLVGPNNEQFF	TGTGCCAGCAGCTTGGTAGGACCTAACAATGAGCAGTTCTTC
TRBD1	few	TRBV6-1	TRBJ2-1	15	CASRLAQGAYNEQFF	TGTGCCAGCAGACTTGCCCAGGGGGCCTACAATGAGCAGTTCTTC
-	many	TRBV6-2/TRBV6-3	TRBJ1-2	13	CASSYSTTYGYTF	TGTGCCAGCAGTTACTCGACTACCTATGGCTACACCTTC
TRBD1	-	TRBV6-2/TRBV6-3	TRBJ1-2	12	CASSSQGEGYTF	TGTGCCAGCAGTTCGCAGGGGGAAGGCTACACCTTC
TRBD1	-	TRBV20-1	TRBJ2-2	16	CSARKDRGPNTGELFF	TGCAGTGCTAGAAAAGACAGGGGGCCGAACACCGGGGAGCTGTTTTTT
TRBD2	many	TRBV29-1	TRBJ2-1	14	CSVPPGTRNNEQFF	TGCAGCGTCCCTCCCGGGACTAGAAACAATGAGCAGTTCTTC
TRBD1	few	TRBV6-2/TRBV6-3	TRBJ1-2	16	CASSSFRGGSDYGYTF	TGTGCCAGCAGCTCTTTTAGAGGGGGCAGTGACTATGGCTACACCTTC
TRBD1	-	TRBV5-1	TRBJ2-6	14	CASSPGTASNVLTF	TGCGCCAGCAGCCCCGGGACAGCCTCCAACGTCCTGACTTTC
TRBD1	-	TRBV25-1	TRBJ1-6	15	CASSPAGQGSSPLHF	TGTGCCAGCAGTCCTGCGGGACAGGGGTCCTCACCCCTCCACTTT
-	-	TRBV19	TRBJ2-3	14	CASSIERGTDTQYF	TGTGCCAGTAGTATAGAGCGCGGCACAGATACGCAGTATTTT
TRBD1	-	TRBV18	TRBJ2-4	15	CASSPGTGVIDIQYF	TGTGCCAGCTCTCCCGGGACAGGGGTTATAGACATTCAGTACTTC
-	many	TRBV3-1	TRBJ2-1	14	CASSQDPSDNEQFF	TGTGCCAGCAGCCAAGATCCTAGCGACAATGAGCAGTTCTTC
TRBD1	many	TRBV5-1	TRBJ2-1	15	CASSLTGGNYNEQFF	TGCGCCAGCAGCTTGACAGGGGGTAACTACAATGAGCAGTTCTTC
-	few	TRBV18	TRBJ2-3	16	CASSPPGVVSTDTQYF	TGTGCCAGCTCACCACCCGGGGTAGTGAGCACAGATACGCAGTATTTT
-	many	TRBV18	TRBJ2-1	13	CASSPLRGNEQFF	TGTGCCAGCTCACCACTCCGGGGGAATGAGCAGTTCTTC
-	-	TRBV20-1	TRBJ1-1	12	CSARGPNTEAFF	TGCAGTGCTAGAGGACCGAACACTGAAGCTTTCTTT
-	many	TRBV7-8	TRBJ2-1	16	CASSFSGSGGLGEQFF	TGTGCCAGCAGCTTTTCTGGGTCAGGAGGGCTAGGCGAGCAGTTCTTC
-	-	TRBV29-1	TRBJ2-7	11	CSAGVTYEQYF	TGCAGCGCTGGGGTTACCTACGAGCAGTACTTC
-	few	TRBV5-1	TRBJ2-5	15	CASSLSPANQETQYF	TGCGCCAGCAGCTTAAGTCCGGCTAATCAAGAGACCCAGTACTTC
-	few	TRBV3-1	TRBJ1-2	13	CASSKDSNYGYTF	TGTGCCAGCAGTAAGGACAGTAACTATGGCTACACCTTC
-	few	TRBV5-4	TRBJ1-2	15	CASSRANTANYGYTF	TGTGCCAGCAGCCGGGCAAACACGGCTAACTATGGCTACACCTTC
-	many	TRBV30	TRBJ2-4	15	CAWSPFGTAKNIQYF	TGTGCCTGGAGTCCATTCGGGACAGCCAAAAACATTCAGTACTTC
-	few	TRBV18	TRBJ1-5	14	CASSPGGTGQPQHF	TGTGCCAGCTCACCAGGAGGGACGGGGCAGCCCCAGCATTTT
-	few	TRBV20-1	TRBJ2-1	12	CSAQSSYNEQFF	TGCAGTGCTCAAAGCTCCTACAATGAGCAGTTCTTC
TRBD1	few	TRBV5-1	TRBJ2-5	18	CASSLATSHSGGQETQYF	TGCGCCAGCAGCTTGGCTACCAGCCACTCAGGGGGCCAAGAGACCCAGTACTTC